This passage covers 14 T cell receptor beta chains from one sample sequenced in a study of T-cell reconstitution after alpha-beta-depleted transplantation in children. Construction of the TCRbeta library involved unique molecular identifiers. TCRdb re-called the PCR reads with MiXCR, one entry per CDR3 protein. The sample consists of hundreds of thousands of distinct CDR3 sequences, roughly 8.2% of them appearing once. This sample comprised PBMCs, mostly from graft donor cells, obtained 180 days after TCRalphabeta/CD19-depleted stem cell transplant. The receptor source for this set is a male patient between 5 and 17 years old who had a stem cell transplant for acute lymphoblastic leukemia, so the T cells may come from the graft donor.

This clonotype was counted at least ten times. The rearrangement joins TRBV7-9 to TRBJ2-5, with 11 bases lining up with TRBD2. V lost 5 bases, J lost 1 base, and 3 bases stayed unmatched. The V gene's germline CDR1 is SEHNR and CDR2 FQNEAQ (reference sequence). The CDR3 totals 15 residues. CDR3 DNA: TGTGCCAGCAGCCGGGGACTAGCGGTCCAAGAGACCCAGTACTTC. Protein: CASSRGLAVQETQYF.

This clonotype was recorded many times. CDR3 nucleotides: TGTGCCAGCAGCCTGGACTATCCGAGCTCCTACAATGAGCAGTTCTTC. It specifies CASSLDYPSSYNEQFF. The V call is TRBV2, the J call TRBJ2-1; D perhaps matches TRBD2 (6 bases). Trimming removed 6 bases at V and 0 bases at J, with 15 bases between. The CDR3 has 16 residues. From germline, CDR1 is SNHLY and CDR2 FYNNEI.

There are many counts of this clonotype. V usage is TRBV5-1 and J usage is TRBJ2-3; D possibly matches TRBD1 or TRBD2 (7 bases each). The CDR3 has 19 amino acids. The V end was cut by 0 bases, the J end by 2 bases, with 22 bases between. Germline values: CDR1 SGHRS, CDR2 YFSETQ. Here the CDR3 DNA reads TGCGCCAGCAGCTTGGAAGGGGGCGGGAGCGGGCTCCTCACAGATACGCAGTATTTT. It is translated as CASSLEGGGSGLLTDTQYF. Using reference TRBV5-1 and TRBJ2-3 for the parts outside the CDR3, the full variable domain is KAGVTQTPRYLIKTRGQQVTLSCSPISGHRSVSWYQQTPGQGLQFLFEYFSETQRNKGNFPGRFSGRQFSNSRSEMNVSTLELGDSALYLCASSLEGGGSGLLTDTQYFGPGTRLTVL.

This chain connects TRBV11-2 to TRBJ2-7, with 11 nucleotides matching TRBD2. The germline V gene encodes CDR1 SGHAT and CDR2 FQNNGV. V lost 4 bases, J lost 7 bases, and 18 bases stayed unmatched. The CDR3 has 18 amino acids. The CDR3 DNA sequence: TGTGCCAGCAGCTCCTGGGGCATAGCGGGAGGGCCCCCGAGAGAGCAGTACTTC. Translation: CASSSWGIAGGPPREQYF. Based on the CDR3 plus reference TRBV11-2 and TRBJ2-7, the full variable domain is EAGVAQSPRYKIIEKRQSVAFWCNPISGHATLYWYQQILGQGPKLLIQFQNNGVVDDSQLPKDRFSAERLKGVDSTLKIQPAKLEDSAVYLCASSSWGIAGGPPREQYFGPGTRLTVT.

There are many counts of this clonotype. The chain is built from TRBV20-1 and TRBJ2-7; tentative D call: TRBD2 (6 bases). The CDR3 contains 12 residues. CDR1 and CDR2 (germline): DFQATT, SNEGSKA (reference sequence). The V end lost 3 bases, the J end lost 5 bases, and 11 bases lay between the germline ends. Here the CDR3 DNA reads TGCAGTGCTAGGGAGGGTGGGGACGAGCAGTACTTC. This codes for CSAREGGDEQYF.

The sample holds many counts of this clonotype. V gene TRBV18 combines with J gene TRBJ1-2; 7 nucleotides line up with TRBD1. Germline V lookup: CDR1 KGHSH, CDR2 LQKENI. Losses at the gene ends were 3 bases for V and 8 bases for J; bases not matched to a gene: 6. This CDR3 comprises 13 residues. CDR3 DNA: TGTGCCAGCTCACCTGACAGGGCCGCGGGCTACACCTTC. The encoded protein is CASSPDRAAGYTF. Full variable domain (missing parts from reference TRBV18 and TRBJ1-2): NAGVMQNPRHLVRRRGQEARLRCSPMKGHSHVYWYRQLPEEGLKFMVYLQKENIIDESGMPKERFSAEFPKEGPSILRIQQVVRGDSAAYFCASSPDRAAGYTFGSGTRLTVV.

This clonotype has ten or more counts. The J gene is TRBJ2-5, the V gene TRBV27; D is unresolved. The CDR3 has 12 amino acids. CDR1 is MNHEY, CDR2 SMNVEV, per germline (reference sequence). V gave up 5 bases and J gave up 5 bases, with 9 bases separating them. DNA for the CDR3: TGTGCCAGCAGTCCAGACGGGGAGACCCAGTACTTC. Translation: CASSPDGETQYF.

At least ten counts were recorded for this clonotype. The CDR3, as DNA: TGCGCCAGCAGCCAAGACTTGAGGCCTTGGCTGATCGATACGCAGTATTTT. Amino acids: CASSQDLRPWLIDTQYF. The chain recombines TRBV4-1 with TRBJ2-3; no clear D gene. The germline V gene has CDR1 MGHRA and CDR2 YSYEKL. The CDR3 extends over 17 amino acids. Trimming pared 0 bases from V and 6 bases from J, leaving 19 bases between.

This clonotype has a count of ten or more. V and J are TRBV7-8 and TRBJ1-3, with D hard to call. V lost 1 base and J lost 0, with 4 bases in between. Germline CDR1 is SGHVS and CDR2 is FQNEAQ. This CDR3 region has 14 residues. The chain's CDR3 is CASSLGDSGNTIYF. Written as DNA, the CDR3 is TGTGCCAGCAGCTTAGGGGACTCTGGAAACACCATATATTTT.

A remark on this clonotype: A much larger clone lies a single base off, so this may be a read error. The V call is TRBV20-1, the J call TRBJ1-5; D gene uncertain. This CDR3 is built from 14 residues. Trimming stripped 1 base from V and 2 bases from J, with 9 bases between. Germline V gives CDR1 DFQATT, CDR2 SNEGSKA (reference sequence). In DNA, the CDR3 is TGCAGTGCTAGAGGGCAGTATCGCAATCAGCCCCAGCATTTT. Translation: CSARGQYRNQPQHF.

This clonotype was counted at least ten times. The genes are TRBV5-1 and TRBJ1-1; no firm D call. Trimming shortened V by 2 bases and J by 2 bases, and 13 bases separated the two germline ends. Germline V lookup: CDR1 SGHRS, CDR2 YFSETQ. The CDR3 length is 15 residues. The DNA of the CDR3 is TGCGCCAGCAGCTTCCAAGGAAACCCTAACACTGAAGCTTTCTTT. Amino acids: CASSFQGNPNTEAFF.

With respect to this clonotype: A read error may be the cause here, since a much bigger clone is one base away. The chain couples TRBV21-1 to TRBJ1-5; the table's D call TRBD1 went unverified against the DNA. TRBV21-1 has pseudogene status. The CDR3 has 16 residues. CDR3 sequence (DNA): TGTGCCAGCAGCGGGGGGAAACAGGAAGCCAATCAGCCCCAGCATTTT. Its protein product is CASSGGKQEANQPQHF.

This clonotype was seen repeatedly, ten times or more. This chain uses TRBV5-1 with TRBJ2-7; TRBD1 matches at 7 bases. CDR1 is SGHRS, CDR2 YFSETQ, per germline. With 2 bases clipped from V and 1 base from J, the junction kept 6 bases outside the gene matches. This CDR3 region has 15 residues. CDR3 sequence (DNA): TGCGCCAGCAGCTTCTGGACAGGAGTGTCCTACGAGCAGTACTTC. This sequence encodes CASSFWTGVSYEQYF.

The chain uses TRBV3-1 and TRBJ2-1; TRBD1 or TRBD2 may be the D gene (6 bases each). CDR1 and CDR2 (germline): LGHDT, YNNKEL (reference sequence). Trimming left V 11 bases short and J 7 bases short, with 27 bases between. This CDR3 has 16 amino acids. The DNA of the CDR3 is TGTGCCTGCTGCCAAGGGGCACCAAGGAGGGGGAATGAGCAGTTCTTC. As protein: CACCQGAPRRGNEQFF.